One sample yielded the 10 T cell receptor beta chains listed below, sequenced in a study of early T cells in non-severe SARS-CoV-2 infection. TCRdb itself ran the 5' RACE reads through MiXCR, one entry per CDR3 protein. The data show some 61,000 distinct CDR3 sequences, approximately 10% seen once. The material was whole blood, obtained at baseline. The receptors here all came from an adult who was a healthcare worker with PCR-confirmed SARS-CoV-2 infection or an uninfected control (not recorded which).

This clonotype came up many times. This chain links TRBV12-3 or TRBV12-4 with TRBJ1-3, with a weak D call TRBD1 (6 bases). V was trimmed by 6 bases and J by 1 base, leaving 13 bases between them. The CDR3 runs 15 residues. In DNA, the CDR3 is TGTGCCAGCAGCTACAGGGTCCAGTCTGGAAACACCATATATTTT. As protein: CASSYRVQSGNTIYF.

In this sample, this clonotype turned up many times. This CDR3 is CASSLGVRDNEQYF. The CDR3 region has the DNA TGTGCCAGCAGTTTGGGGGTAAGGGACAACGAGCAGTACTTC. This rearrangement joins TRBV27 to TRBJ2-7; D may be TRBD1 (6 bases). Deletions cut 3 bases from V and 5 bases from J, with 14 bases between. The CDR3 covers 14 residues. Germline CDR1 reads MNHEY; CDR2 reads SMNVEV (reference sequence).

The chain has TRBV6-5 and TRBJ2-2; a weak D match, TRBD2 (6 bases). This CDR3 is 15 amino acids long. CDR1 is MNHEY and CDR2 is SVGAGI in the germline V gene. The V and J ends lost 7 bases and 1 base respectively, with 13 bases between them. The CDR3 is CASKPGTRNTGELFF. The CDR3 DNA follows: TGTGCCAGCAAACCCGGGACTCGGAACACCGGGGAGCTGTTTTTT.

This clonotype was detected ten times or more. This sequence joins TRBV3-1 and TRBJ1-1, with D perhaps matching TRBD1 (6 bases). V lost 7 bases, J lost 1 base, and 16 bases lay in between. CDR1 and CDR2 from the germline V gene are LGHDT and YNNKEL (reference sequence). This CDR3 comprises 15 residues. CDR3 in amino acids: CASNPAGAGNTEAFF. In nucleotides, the CDR3 is TGTGCCAGCAACCCTGCAGGGGCGGGGAACACTGAAGCTTTCTTT.

The chain links TRBV7-2 to TRBJ1-2, with D perhaps TRBD1 (5 bases). The CDR3 runs to 12 residues. V was trimmed by 1 base and J by 8 bases, leaving 8 bases between them. The germline gives CDR1 SGHTA, CDR2 FQGNSA. CDR3 DNA sequence: TGTGCCAGCAGCTTAGATTGGGGCGGCTACACCTTC. Translating gives CASSLDWGGYTF.

This clonotype was seen more than once but under ten times. The J gene is TRBJ2-7, the V gene TRBV19, with 9 bases fitting TRBD1. The CDR3 consists of 13 residues. Germline V CDR1 and CDR2: LNHDA, SQIVND (reference sequence). V was pared by 5 bases and J by 7 bases, with 6 bases of the junction left unmatched. CDR3 bases: TGTGCCAGTAGTCCCTCGACAGGGGGTGAGCAGTACTTC. Protein sequence: CASSPSTGGEQYF.

The chain joins TRBV6-6 to TRBJ2-5; D is unresolved. Germline assignment: CDR1 MNHNY and CDR2 SVGAGI (reference sequence). CDR3 length: 16 amino acids. The V gene lost 5 bases and the J gene lost 1 base, with 17 bases spanning the gap. The DNA for the CDR3 is TGTGCCAGCAGTACTACCACCCGGGTGACCCAAGAGACCCAGTACTTC. This gives the protein CASSTTTRVTQETQYF.

This clonotype was counted many times. The J gene is TRBJ2-1, the V gene TRBV6-2 or TRBV6-3, with D uncertain. Looked up from germline, CDR1 is MNHEY and CDR2 is SVGEGT. V lost 2 bases to trimming and J lost 0 bases, with 5 bases between them. CDR3 length: 14 amino acids. For the CDR3, the DNA is TGTGCCAGCAGTTACGCCAGCTCCTACAATGAGCAGTTCTTC. As protein: CASSYASSYNEQFF.

The sample holds a few counts of this clonotype. The CDR3 DNA reads as TGTGCCAGCAGATCGGGACAGGGGATCGCGGAGACCCAGTACTTC. This codes for CASRSGQGIAETQYF. The chain links TRBV12-3 or TRBV12-4 to TRBJ2-5; 10 positions match TRBD1. After removal of 6 bases from V and 5 bases from J, the junction contained 9 bases not matched to a gene. CDR3 length: 15 amino acids.

This chain uses TRBV7-8 with TRBJ2-5; D possibly corresponds to TRBD1 (5 bases). There are 14 residues in the CDR3. Germline-derived CDR1 and CDR2 are SGHVS and FQNEAQ. Trimming removed 1 base at V and 8 bases at J, with 14 bases between. CDR3 in amino acids: CASSLGRQLQTQYF. CDR3 coding DNA: TGTGCCAGCAGCTTAGGACGACAGTTGCAAACCCAGTACTTC.